These 7 T cell receptor beta chains came from one sample sequenced in a study of cytomegalovirus exposure and HLA in healthy donors. The PCR employed 60 Vbeta primers together with 13 Jbeta primers. Repertoires were generated with immunoSEQ multiplex PCR, while TCRdb's copy carries only in-frame clones and drops some. The sample contains tens of thousands of clones, under 85% of which appear only once. Sequences were obtained from PBMCs. These receptors were taken from a man aged 45-65 years in good health and CMV-seropositive.

The chain has TRBV5-1 and TRBJ2-1; 12 bases match TRBD2. Germline assignment: CDR1 SGHRS and CDR2 YFSETQ. Trimming cost V 0 bases and J 0 bases; bases outside gene matches: 7. There are 19 residues in the CDR3. The CDR3 bases are TGCGCCAGCAGCTTGGCACTAGCGGGAGGACGGAGCTCCTACAATGAGCAGTTCTTC. Translation: CASSLALAGGRSSYNEQFF.

The V and J genes are TRBV13 and TRBJ2-3; TRBD2 matches 7 bases. Losses at the gene ends were 5 bases for V and 3 bases for J; bases not matched to a gene: 14. Germline-derived CDR1 and CDR2 are PRHDT and FYEKMQ (reference sequence). The length of the CDR3 is 17 residues. The CDR3 reads CASSPRTSQSSTDTQYF. CDR3 nucleotide sequence: TGTGCCAGCAGCCCAAGGACTAGTCAGTCTAGTACAGATACGCAGTATTTT. The complete variable domain, with remaining parts taken from reference TRBV13 and TRBJ2-3, reads AAGVIQSPRHLIKEKRETATLKCYPIPRHDTVYWYQQGPGQDPQFLISFYEKMQSDKGSIPDRFSAQQFSDYHSELNMSSLELGDSALYFCASSPRTSQSSTDTQYFGPGTRLTVL.

The genes are TRBV9 and TRBJ1-2; TRBD1 is a possible D gene (5 bases). The CDR3 runs to 17 residues. CDR1 SGDLS and CDR2 YYNGEE come from the germline V gene. Trimming removed 2 bases at V and 0 bases at J, with 17 bases between. As DNA, the CDR3 is TGTGCCAGCAGCGTCCGCCCGGCAGGGATACCTAACTATGGCTACACCTTC. It encodes CASSVRPAGIPNYGYTF.

V gene TRBV5-4 combines with J gene TRBJ1-6, with TRBD1 matching over 11 bases. The V gene's germline CDR1 is SGHNT and CDR2 YYREEE (reference sequence). The CDR3 spans 16 residues. V lost 3 bases and J lost 7; bases outside the gene matches: 6. Written as DNA, the CDR3 is TGTGCCAGCAGCTACACCGGGACAGGGGGGAATTCACCCCTCCACTTT. Translated: CASSYTGTGGNSPLHF.

The CDR3 spells CAISRGTGESTYEQYF. CDR3 in DNA: TGTGCCATCAGTAGAGGGACAGGGGAATCAACCTACGAGCAGTACTTC. V usage is TRBV10-3 and J usage is TRBJ2-7; 10 bases match TRBD1. The CDR3 loop spans 16 amino acids. Germline V gene sequence: CDR1 ENHRY, CDR2 SYGVKD. Trimming at V came to 5 bases and at J to 2 bases, leaving 9 bases not matched to a gene.

This clone was seen a few times. This sequence joins TRBV5-5 and TRBJ2-7, with TRBD1 identical over 7 bases. This CDR3 is 14 amino acids long. The ends lost 2 bases at V and 2 bases at J; junction bases unmatched: 4. Germline assignment: CDR1 SGHKS and CDR2 YYEKEE (reference sequence). CDR3 sequence: CASSFRQGAYEQYF. For the CDR3, the DNA is TGTGCCAGCAGCTTTAGGCAGGGGGCCTACGAGCAGTACTTC. The whole variable domain, filled in from reference TRBV5-5 and TRBJ2-7, reads DAGVTQSPTHLIKTRGQQVTLRCSPISGHKSVSWYQQVLGQGPQFIFQYYEKEERGRGNFPDRFSARQFPNYSSELNVNALLLGDSALYLCASSFRQGAYEQYFGPGTRLTVT.

V usage is TRBV9 and J usage is TRBJ2-3, with 7 bases identical to TRBD2. CDR3 size: 14 residues. Germline CDR1 reads SGDLS; CDR2 reads YYNGEE. With 4 bases clipped from V and 1 base from J, the junction kept 3 bases outside the gene matches. The CDR3 here is CASSPGRGTDTQYF. CDR3 nucleotide sequence: TGTGCCAGCAGCCCAGGGAGGGGCACAGATACGCAGTATTTT.